This T cell receptor beta chain derives from a study of T cells in Graves' hyperthyroidism and ophthalmopathy. A few counts support this clonotype. Hyperthyroidism was newly diagnosed in patients aged 18 to 65 (duration under 2 months). Exclusion of patients followed from uncontrolled infection, other autoimmune disease, pregnancy or lactation. Diagnoses were established using clinical symptoms, serum thyroxine and TRAb, thyroid ultrasound and orbital computed tomography. Blood was sampled at initial diagnosis of hyperthyroidism, prior to onset of any ophthalmopathy symptoms. Unmatched junction bases numbered 11, after V lost 7 bases and J lost 5 bases. The CDR3 is 15 amino acids. Germline loops: CDR1 SNHLY, CDR2 FYNNEI. Regions amplified from RNA transcripts were the TCR beta CDR3 regions. When the TCR CDR3 underwent first-round RT-PCR, the HTBI primer set was used. TCRdb reprocessed the multiplex PCR reads with MiXCR, giving one entry per CDR3 protein. The repertoire holds about 380,000 distinct CDR3 sequences, with approximately 13% as singletons.

Input material: blood. This sequence joins TRBV2 and TRBJ2-7; 10 bases fit TRBD1. The sequence was collected from a man aged 25 to 40 with Graves' hyperthyroidism that later progressed to Graves' ophthalmopathy. CDR3 protein: CASTSTGTGVDEQYF. The DNA of the CDR3 is TGTGCCAGCACCTCCACCGGGACAGGGGTGGACGAGCAGTACTTC.